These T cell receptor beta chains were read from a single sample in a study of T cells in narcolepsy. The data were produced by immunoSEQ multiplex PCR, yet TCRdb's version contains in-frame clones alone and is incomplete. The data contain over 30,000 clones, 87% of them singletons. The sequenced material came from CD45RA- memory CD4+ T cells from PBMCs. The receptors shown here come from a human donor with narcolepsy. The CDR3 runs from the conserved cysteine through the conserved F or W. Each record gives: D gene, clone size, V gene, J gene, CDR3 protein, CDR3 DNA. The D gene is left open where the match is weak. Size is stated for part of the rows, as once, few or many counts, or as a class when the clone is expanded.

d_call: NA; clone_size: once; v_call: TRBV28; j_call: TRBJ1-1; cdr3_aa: CASSSTVGAFF; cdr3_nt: TGTGCCAGCAGCAGCACCGTAGGGGCTTTCTTT
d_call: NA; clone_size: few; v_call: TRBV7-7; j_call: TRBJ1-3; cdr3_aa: CASSPGTNSGNTIYF; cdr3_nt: TGTGCTAGCAGCCCCGGGACAAACTCTGGAAACACCATATATTTT
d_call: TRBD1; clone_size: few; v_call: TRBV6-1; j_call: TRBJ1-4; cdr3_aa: CASSGQGVNEKLFF; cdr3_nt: TGTGCCAGCAGTGGACAGGGAGTTAATGAAAAACTGTTTTTT
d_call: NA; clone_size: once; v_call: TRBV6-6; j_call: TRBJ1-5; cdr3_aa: CASSATTGNQPQHF; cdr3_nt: TGTGCCAGCAGCGCTACAACGGGTAATCAGCCCCAGCATTTT
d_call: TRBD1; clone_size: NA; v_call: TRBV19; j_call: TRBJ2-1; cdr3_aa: CASSIRILTGGGHEQFF; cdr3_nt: TGTGCCAGTAGTATCCGGATCTTGACAGGGGGTGGTCATGAGCAGTTCTTC
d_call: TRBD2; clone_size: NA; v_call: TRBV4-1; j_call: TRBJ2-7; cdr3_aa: CASSARAGASISYEQYF; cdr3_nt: TGCGCCAGCAGCGCGAGAGCGGGGGCTTCCATCTCCTACGAGCAGTACTTC
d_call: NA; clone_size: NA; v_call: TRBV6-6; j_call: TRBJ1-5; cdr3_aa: CASSPWSNQPQHF; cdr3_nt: TGTGCCAGCAGCCCTTGGAGCAATCAGCCCCAGCATTTT
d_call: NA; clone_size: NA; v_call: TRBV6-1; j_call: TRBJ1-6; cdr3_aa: CASISRDNSPLHF; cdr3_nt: TGTGCCAGCATAAGCAGGGATAATTCACCCCTCCACTTT
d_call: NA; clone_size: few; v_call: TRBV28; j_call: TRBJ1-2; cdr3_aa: CASSYGYGYTF; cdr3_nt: TGTGCCAGCAGTTATGGGTATGGCTACACCTTC
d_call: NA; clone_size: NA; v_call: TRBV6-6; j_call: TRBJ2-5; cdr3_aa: CASSLRQVGETQYF; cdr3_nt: TGTGCCAGCAGCCTCCGACAGGTTGGAGAGACCCAGTACTTC
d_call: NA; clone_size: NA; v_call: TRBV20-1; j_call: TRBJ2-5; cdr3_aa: CSASEGGQYF; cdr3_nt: TGCAGTGCTAGCGAAGGGGGCCAGTACTTC
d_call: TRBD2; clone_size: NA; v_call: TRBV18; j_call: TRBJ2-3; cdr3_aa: CASSPTSGGADTDTQYF; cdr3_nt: TGTGCCAGCTCACCGACTAGCGGGGGGGCGGACACAGATACGCAGTATTTT
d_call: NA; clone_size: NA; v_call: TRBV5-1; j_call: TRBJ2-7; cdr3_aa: CASTIGDLTTYEQYF; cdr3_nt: TGCGCCAGCACAATCGGGGACTTGACAACATACGAGCAGTACTTC
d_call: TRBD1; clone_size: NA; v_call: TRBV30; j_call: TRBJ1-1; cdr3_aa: CAWSTGGDTEAFF; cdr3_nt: TGTGCCTGGAGTACAGGGGGGGACACTGAAGCTTTCTTT
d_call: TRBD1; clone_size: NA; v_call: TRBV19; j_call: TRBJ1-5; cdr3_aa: CASSMGRGQPQHF; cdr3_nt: TGTGCCAGTAGTATGGGCAGGGGGCAGCCCCAGCATTTT
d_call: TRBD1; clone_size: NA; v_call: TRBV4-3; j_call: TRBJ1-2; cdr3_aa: CASSQLLIQGPNYGYTF; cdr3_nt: TGCGCCAGCAGCCAGCTACTGATACAGGGGCCTAACTATGGCTACACCTTC
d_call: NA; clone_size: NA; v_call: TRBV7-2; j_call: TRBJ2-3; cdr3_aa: CASSPEGRGTDTQYF; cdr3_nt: TGTGCCAGCAGCCCAGAGGGGCGGGGCACAGATACGCAGTATTTT
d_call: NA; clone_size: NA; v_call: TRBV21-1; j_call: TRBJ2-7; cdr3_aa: CASSKEARSPPGAGYEQYF; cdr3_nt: TGTGCCAGCAGCAAAGAGGCCCGGTCCCCTCCAGGAGCCGGCTACGAGCAGTACTTC
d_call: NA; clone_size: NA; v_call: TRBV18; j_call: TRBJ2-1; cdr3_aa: CASSPLPNPTGQFF; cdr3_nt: TGTGCCAGCTCTCCCCTCCCGAATCCTACGGGACAGTTCTTC
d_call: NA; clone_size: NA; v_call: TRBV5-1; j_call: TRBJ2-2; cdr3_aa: CASSLGQINTGELFF; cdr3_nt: TGCGCCAGCAGCTTGGGACAGATAAACACCGGGGAGCTGTTTTTT
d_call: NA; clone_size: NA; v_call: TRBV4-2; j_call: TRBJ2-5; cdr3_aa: CASSAGRETQYF; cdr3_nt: TGTGCCAGCAGCGCAGGGCGGGAGACCCAGTACTTC
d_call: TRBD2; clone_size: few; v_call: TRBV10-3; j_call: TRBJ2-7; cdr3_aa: CAIRGLAGEVVQYF; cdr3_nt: TGTGCCATCAGGGGACTAGCGGGGGAGGTAGTGCAGTACTTC
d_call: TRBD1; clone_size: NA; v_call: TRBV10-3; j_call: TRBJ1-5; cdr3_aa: CAISTGTGDDQPQHF; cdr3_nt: TGTGCCATCAGTACCGGGACAGGGGACGATCAGCCCCAGCATTTT
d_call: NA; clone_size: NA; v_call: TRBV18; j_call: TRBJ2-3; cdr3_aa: CASSPLGGETDTQYF; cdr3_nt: TGTGCCAGCTCACCACTTGGCGGGGAGACAGATACGCAGTATTTT
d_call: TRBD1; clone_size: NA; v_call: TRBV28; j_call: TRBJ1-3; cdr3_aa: CATRGTASGNTIYF; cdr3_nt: TGTGCCACCAGAGGGACAGCCTCTGGAAACACCATATATTTT
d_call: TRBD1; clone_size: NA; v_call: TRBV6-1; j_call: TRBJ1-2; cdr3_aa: CASSEQNRGRYTF; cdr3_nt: TGTGCCAGCAGTGAACAGAACAGGGGCCGCTACACCTTC
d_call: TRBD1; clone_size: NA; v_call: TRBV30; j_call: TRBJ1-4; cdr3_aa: CAWSWGGTGNEKLFF; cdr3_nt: TGTGCCTGGAGTTGGGGGGGGACAGGGAATGAAAAACTGTTTTTT
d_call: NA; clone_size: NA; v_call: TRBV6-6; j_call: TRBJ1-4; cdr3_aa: CASSFSGTPNEKLFF; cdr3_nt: TGTGCCAGCAGTTTTTCGGGCACCCCTAATGAAAAACTGTTTTTT
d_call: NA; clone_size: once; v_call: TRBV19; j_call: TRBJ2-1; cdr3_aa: CASSRREVNEQFF; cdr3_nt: TGTGCCAGTAGCCGGCGGGAAGTCAATGAGCAGTTCTTC
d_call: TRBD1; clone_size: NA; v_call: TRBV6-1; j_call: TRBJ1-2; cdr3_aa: CASAIQGAHYGYTF; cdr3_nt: TGTGCCAGCGCCATTCAGGGGGCCCACTATGGCTACACCTTC
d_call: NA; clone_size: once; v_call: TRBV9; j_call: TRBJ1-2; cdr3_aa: CASSVEGMRGYTF; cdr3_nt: TGTGCCAGCAGCGTAGAGGGTATGAGAGGCTACACCTTC
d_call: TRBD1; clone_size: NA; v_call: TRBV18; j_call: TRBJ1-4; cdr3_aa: CASSPDRGGEKLFF; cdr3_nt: TGTGCCAGCTCACCCGACAGGGGAGGCGAAAAACTGTTTTTT
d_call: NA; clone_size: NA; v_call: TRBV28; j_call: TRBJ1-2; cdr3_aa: CASKIDPYGYTF; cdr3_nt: TGTGCCAGCAAAATTGACCCGTATGGCTACACCTTC
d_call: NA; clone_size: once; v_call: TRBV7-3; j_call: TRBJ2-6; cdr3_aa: CASSKTGTVRSGANVLTF; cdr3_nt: TGTGCCAGCAGCAAAACTGGGACGGTTCGCTCTGGGGCCAACGTCCTGACTTTC
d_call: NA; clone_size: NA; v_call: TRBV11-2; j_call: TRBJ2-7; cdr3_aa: CASSKGGTGSEQYF; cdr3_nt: TGTGCCAGCAGCAAGGGGGGAACAGGGAGCGAGCAGTACTTC
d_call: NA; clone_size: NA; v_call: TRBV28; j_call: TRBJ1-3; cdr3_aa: CASSTPFRSSGNTIYF; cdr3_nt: TGTGCCAGCAGCACCCCCTTTCGGAGCTCTGGAAACACCATATATTTT
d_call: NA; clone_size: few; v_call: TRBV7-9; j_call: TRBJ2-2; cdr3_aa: CASSLVGGDTGELFF; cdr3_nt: TGTGCCAGCAGCTTAGTAGGGGGTGACACCGGGGAGCTGTTTTTT
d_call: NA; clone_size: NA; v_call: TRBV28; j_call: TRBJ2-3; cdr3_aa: CASSSLTVFTQYF; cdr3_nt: TGTGCCAGCAGTTCCCTGACTGTCTTTACGCAGTATTTT
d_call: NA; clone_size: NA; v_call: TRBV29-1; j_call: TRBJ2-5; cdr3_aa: CSVEQGFRETQYF; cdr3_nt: TGCAGCGTTGAACAAGGTTTTCGAGAGACCCAGTACTTC
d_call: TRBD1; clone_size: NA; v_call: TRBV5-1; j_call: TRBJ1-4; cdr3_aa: CASSLTGGENEKLFF; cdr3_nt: TGCGCCAGCAGCCTTACAGGGGGGGAGAATGAAAAACTGTTTTTT
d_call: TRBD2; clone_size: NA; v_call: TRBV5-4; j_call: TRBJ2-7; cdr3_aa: CASSTRTRDEQYF; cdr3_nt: TGTGCCAGCAGCACCCGGACTAGGGACGAGCAGTACTTC
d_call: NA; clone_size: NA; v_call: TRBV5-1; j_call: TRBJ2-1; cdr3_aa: CASSLAPGQNEQFF; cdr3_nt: TGCGCCAGCAGCTTGGCCCCAGGGCAAAATGAGCAGTTCTTC
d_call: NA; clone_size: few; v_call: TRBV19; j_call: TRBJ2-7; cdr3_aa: CASSTRPRSHEQYF; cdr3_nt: TGTGCCAGTAGTACGCGGCCCCGGTCCCACGAGCAGTACTTC
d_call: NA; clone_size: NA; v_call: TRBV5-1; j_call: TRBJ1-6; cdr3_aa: CASSLDSLTPLHF; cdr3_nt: TGCGCCAGCAGCTTGGACTCCCTCACACCCCTCCACTTT
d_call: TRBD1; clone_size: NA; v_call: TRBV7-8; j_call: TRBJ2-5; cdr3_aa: CASSMGTVQETQYF; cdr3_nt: TGTGCCAGCAGCATGGGGACAGTCCAAGAGACCCAGTACTTC
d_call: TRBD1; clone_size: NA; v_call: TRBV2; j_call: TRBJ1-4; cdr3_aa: CASEQGTEKLFF; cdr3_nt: TGTGCCAGCGAACAGGGGACTGAAAAACTGTTTTTT
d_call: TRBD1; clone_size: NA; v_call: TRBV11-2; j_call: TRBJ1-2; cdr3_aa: CASSLVPDRGHGGYTF; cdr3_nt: TGTGCCAGCAGCTTAGTACCGGACAGGGGGCACGGTGGCTACACCTTC
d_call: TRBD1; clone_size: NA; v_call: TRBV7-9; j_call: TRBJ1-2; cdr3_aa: CASSLVGQGRGYTF; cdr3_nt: TGTGCCAGCAGCTTGGTAGGACAGGGTCGCGGCTACACCTTC
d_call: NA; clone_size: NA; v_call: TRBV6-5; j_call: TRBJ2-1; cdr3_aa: CASTPGGATHNEQFF; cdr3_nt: TGTGCCAGCACCCCTGGGGGGGCTACCCACAATGAGCAGTTCTTC
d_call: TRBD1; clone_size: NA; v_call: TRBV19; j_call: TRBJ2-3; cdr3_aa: CASSGKGQGRQYTQYF; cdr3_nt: TGTGCCAGTAGTGGAAAGGGACAGGGGAGGCAATATACGCAGTATTTT